This TCR beta chain was profiled in a study of identical twins. With respect to this clonotype: Its target is not known.

The CDR3 contains 12 residues. Trimming removed 8 bases from V and 2 bases from J, with 12 bases in between. Germline V lookup: CDR1 SQVTM, CDR2 ANQGSEA. Study-wide points: Invariant MAIT and iNKT cells are populations that could partly confound zero-insertion analyses. Abundant beta clonotypes from cord blood had fewer insertions, unlike memory repertoires, which showed none. Weaker excess twin sharing was seen among beta out-of-frame sequences.

Template switching added a universal primer site; cDNA carried unique molecular identifiers. MiXCR was run by TCRdb on the 5' RACE reads, yielding one entry per CDR3 protein. Here the sample spans some 1,600,000 distinct CDR3 sequences, under 35% being singletons. Sequenced sample: cord blood. The source of this sequence is a newborn girl in good health. V and J are TRBV29-1 and TRBJ2-5; D is uncertain. The CDR3 sequence is CSPRAQQETQYF. As DNA, the CDR3 is TGCAGCCCCCGGGCACAACAAGAGACCCAGTACTTC.